The 17 T cell receptor beta chains presented below share a single source sample, sequenced in a study of graft-versus-host responses after intestinal transplantation. Their recognized antigens are unknown. Using immunoSEQ multiplex PCR, the repertoire was profiled, and TCRdb retains in-frame clones only, with some absent. Among 90,000 to 150,000 clones, 85% to 95% were seen once, and the ten largest hold over 2.5%. Sequenced here: unstimulated CD8+ T cells sorted from spleen or lymph node cells, sampled before intestinal transplant. These receptors were collected from a human donor who received an intestinal transplant.

The V call is TRBV6-6, the J call TRBJ2-1; D gene uncertain. Trimming removed 2 bases at V and 3 bases at J, with 8 bases between. Germline V CDR1 and CDR2: MNHNY, SVGAGI (reference sequence). The CDR3 runs to 14 residues. CDR3 bases: TGTGCCAGCAGTTACGGAACGGACTACAATGAGCAGTTCTTC. Translating gives CASSYGTDYNEQFF.

V usage is TRBV20-1 and J usage is TRBJ2-7; 7 bases are shared with TRBD2. The V segment lost 5 bases and the J segment 7 bases; nucleotides outside the gene matches: 5. This CDR3 region has 11 residues. The germline V gene encodes CDR1 DFQATT and CDR2 SNEGSKA (reference sequence). The DNA for the CDR3 is TGCAGTGCTGGGAGGGCCTTAGAGCAGTACTTC. Translating it yields CSAGRALEQYF.

V and J are TRBV19 and TRBJ2-5; the D gene is possibly TRBD1 (6 bases). The CDR3 runs 14 residues. Germline CDR1 reads LNHDA; CDR2 reads SQIVND (reference sequence). V was shortened by 4 bases and J by 2 bases, with 11 bases between the two germline ends. The CDR3 bases are TGTGCCAGTAGTAGTCGGGACACACAAGAGACCCAGTACTTC. Protein: CASSSRDTQETQYF.

The chain recombines TRBV6-6 with TRBJ1-2; no reliable D call. Germline values: CDR1 MNHNY, CDR2 SVGAGI (reference sequence). The germline V and J ends were trimmed by 0 bases and 8 bases, with 13 bases remaining between them. The CDR3 loop spans 14 amino acids. The CDR3 bases are TGTGCCAGCAGTTACTCGACACCGGTTGGCGGCTACACCTTC. Its translation: CASSYSTPVGGYTF.

CDR3 in DNA: TGTGCCAGCAGCTCGACGACAGGGTATGATCAGCCCCAGCATTTT. Amino acids: CASSSTTGYDQPQHF. The V gene is TRBV7-9, the J gene TRBJ1-5, with 7 bases fitting TRBD1. There are 15 residues in the CDR3. Germline CDR1 is SEHNR and CDR2 is FQNEAQ (reference sequence). V gave up 4 bases and J gave up 5 bases; unmatched junction bases: 8.

A note on this clone: Other nucleotide sequences from this sample produce the same CDR3. The chain links TRBV18 to TRBJ2-5; a possible D gene is TRBD2 (6 bases). Trimming took off 8 bases at V and 4 bases at J, with 20 bases between the two ends. The CDR3 has 15 amino acids. Germline V CDR1 and CDR2: KGHSH, LQKENI. Here the CDR3 reads CASTTRDSGSETQYF. CDR3 DNA: TGTGCCAGCACAACAAGGGACTCGGGGTCAGAGACCCAGTACTTC.

V usage is TRBV2 and J usage is TRBJ2-7; D ambiguous. Germline V lookup: CDR1 SNHLY, CDR2 FYNNEI. This CDR3 is 13 amino acids long. V shed 6 bases and J shed 0 bases, with 9 bases lying between them. The CDR3 reads CASRGTDSYEQYF. In nucleotides, the CDR3 is TGTGCCAGCAGGGGAACAGACTCCTACGAGCAGTACTTC.

The chain is built from TRBV5-6 and TRBJ1-2; D is uncertain. Trimming shortened V by 0 bases and J by 8 bases, and 8 bases separated the two germline ends. Germline CDR1 reads SGHDT; CDR2 reads YYEEEE. This CDR3 has 12 amino acids. DNA for the CDR3: TGTGCCAGCAGCTTGGGTGCAGACGGCTACACCTTC. As protein: CASSLGADGYTF. The whole variable domain, remainder taken from reference TRBV5-6 and TRBJ1-2, is DAGVTQSPTHLIKTRGQQVTLRCSPKSGHDTVSWYQQALGQGPQFIFQYYEEEERQRGNFPDRFSGHQFPNYSSELNVNALLLGDSALYLCASSLGADGYTFGSGTRLTVV.

This rearrangement joins TRBV4-2 to TRBJ2-3; 12 bases align to TRBD2. The CDR3 contains 16 residues. The V segment lost 3 bases and the J segment 0 bases; nucleotides outside the gene matches: 1. Germline CDR1 is LGHNA and CDR2 is YNFKEQ. The CDR3: CASSHLAGGSTDTQYF. The CDR3 nucleotides are TGTGCCAGCAGCCACCTAGCGGGAGGGAGCACAGATACGCAGTATTTT.

This chain joins TRBV28 and TRBJ1-6; D is unclear. The CDR3 length is 12 residues. Germline values: CDR1 MDHEN, CDR2 SYDVKM. Trimming left V 5 bases short and J 8 bases short, with 7 bases between. The CDR3 here is CASSPYYSPLHF. In nucleotides, the CDR3 is TGTGCCAGCAGTCCATACTATTCACCCCTCCACTTT.

The V call is TRBV2, the J call TRBJ1-2; D is undetermined. With 10 bases removed from V and 6 bases from J, the gap between germline ends came to 21 bases. The CDR3 runs 14 residues. Germline V lookup: CDR1 SNHLY, CDR2 FYNNEI. In DNA form, the CDR3 reads TGTGCCAAAGAACCTAGGAACAATAATCATGGCTACACCTTC. Its protein product is CAKEPRNNNHGYTF.

The chain carries TRBV5-1 and TRBJ1-2; tentatively, D is TRBD1 (5 bases). The V end lost 4 bases, the J end lost 8 bases, and 21 bases lay between the germline ends. This CDR3 has 15 amino acids. Germline CDR1 reads SGHRS; CDR2 reads YFSETQ. DNA of the CDR3: TGCGCCAGCAGCGACGTACCGGGCCCAGGGAAGGGCTACACCTTC. As protein: CASSDVPGPGKGYTF. The entire variable domain, with the rest obtained from reference TRBV5-1 and TRBJ1-2, is as follows: KAGVTQTPRYLIKTRGQQVTLSCSPISGHRSVSWYQQTPGQGLQFLFEYFSETQRNKGNFPGRFSGRQFSNSRSEMNVSTLELGDSALYLCASSDVPGPGKGYTFGSGTRLTVV.

In regard to this clone: Other DNA sequences in the sample encode the same CDR3. This chain links TRBV27 with TRBJ1-5, with D unresolved. Trimming stripped 0 bases from V and 0 bases from J, with 6 bases between. Germline V gene lookup returns CDR1 MNHEY and CDR2 SMNVEV (reference sequence). There are 15 residues in the CDR3. The CDR3 is CASSLSGYSNQPQHF. For the CDR3, the DNA is TGTGCCAGCAGTTTATCGGGGTATAGCAATCAGCCCCAGCATTTT.

The rearrangement links TRBV29-1 to TRBJ2-2; 8 bases line up with TRBD1. CDR3 length equals 15 residues. The germline CDR1 and CDR2 sequences are SQVTM and ANQGSEA. Unmatched junction bases numbered 10, after V lost 3 bases and J lost 7 bases. CDR3 nucleotide sequence: TGCAGCGTTGATGGGGCGGACAGGGCCAACGGGGAGCTGTTTTTT. Translating it yields CSVDGADRANGELFF.

The J gene is TRBJ1-2, the V gene TRBV7-8; no clear D. V lost 5 bases and J 5 bases, leaving 15 bases between the germline ends. The germline V gene encodes CDR1 SGHVS and CDR2 FQNEAQ. The CDR3 is 14 amino acids. CDR3 coding DNA: TGTGCCAGCAGCCCTCGACCCGTAGGTTATGGCTACACCTTC. It translates to CASSPRPVGYGYTF.

This sequence joins TRBV6-4 and TRBJ2-7; D uncertain. Looked up from germline, CDR1 is MRHNA and CDR2 is SNTAGT. This CDR3 is built from 13 residues. V gave up 5 bases and J gave up 3 bases, with 11 bases separating them. The CDR3 DNA sequence: TGTGCCAGCAGTCCCCAGGCAGGCTACGAGCAGTACTTC. Encoded protein: CASSPQAGYEQYF.

The chain recombines TRBV19 with TRBJ2-1, with 10 bases identical to TRBD2. Germline V gene data show CDR1 as LNHDA and CDR2 as SQIVND (reference sequence). V shed 7 bases and J 7 bases; nucleotides not matched to a gene: 7. The CDR3 has 14 amino acids. The CDR3 region is CASIPAGGTNEQFF. The CDR3 nucleotides read TGTGCCAGTATACCAGCGGGAGGGACAAATGAGCAGTTCTTC. Supplemented by reference TRBV19 and TRBJ2-1, the full variable domain reads DGGITQSPKYLFRKEGQNVTLSCEQNLNHDAMYWYRQDPGQGLRLIYYSQIVNDFQKGDIAEGYSVSREKKESFPLTVTSAQKNPTAFYLCASIPAGGTNEQFFGPGTRLTVL.